The 20 T cell receptor beta chains reported below all come from one sample, sequenced in a study of Tregs in tolerant kidney transplant recipients. Profiled with immunoSEQ multiplex PCR; TCRdb holds only in-frame clones, not every one. This listing includes 50,000 to 65,000 clones. The sample in question was CD4+ T cells from blood, obtained before the transplant. These TCRs come from a human donor who received a combined kidney and bone marrow transplant.

Turning to this clone: The observed sequence ends 3 residues before the CDR3 terminus, with the missing tail filled in from the germline J gene. The J gene is TRBJ2-7, the V gene TRBV30; 9 bases line up with TRBD2. Trimming cost V 0 bases and J 6 bases; bases outside gene matches: 9. The CDR3 is 15 residues long. In germline, CDR1 is GTSNPN, CDR2 SVGIG (reference sequence). CDR3 DNA, as far as it was read: TGTGCCTGGAGTGTAGGAGCGGGAGGTTGGGGCGAG. Translation gives CAWSVGAGGWGE. The full CDR3 protein is CAWSVGAGGWGEQYF.

CDR3 region: CASSRRGDATNEKLFF. CDR3 DNA, as far as it was read: TGTGCCAGCTCCCGAAGGGGAGACGCAACTAATGAAAAA. The chain links TRBV18 to TRBJ1-4; D is possibly TRBD1 (5 bases). The CDR3 end is not reached by the read, which stops 3 residues before it; the germline J gene fills it in. Germline V gene data show CDR1 as KGHSH and CDR2 as LQKENI. The V and J ends lost 6 bases and 0 bases respectively, with 14 bases between them. The CDR3 totals 16 residues.

A note on this clone: Read sequence stops 3 residues before the CDR3 end, and the germline J gene provides the missing end. The chain is built from TRBV30 and TRBJ1-5, with TRBD1 matching 8 bases. CDR1 is GTSNPN, CDR2 SVGIG, per germline (reference sequence). This CDR3 region has 15 residues. The V segment lost 2 bases and the J segment 8 bases; nucleotides outside the gene matches: 11. Partial CDR3 DNA: TGTGCCTGGAGTCGTGGACAGGGCATGATGGAGCCC. Amino acids: CAWSRGQGMMEP. From start to end, the CDR3 is CAWSRGQGMMEPQHF.

On this clone: The DNA ends 3 residues before the CDR3 does, and the rest of the CDR3 is filled in from the germline J gene. The chain couples TRBV11-2 to TRBJ1-4, with TRBD1 matching 8 bases. V shed 0 bases and J 7 bases; nucleotides not matched to a gene: 4. There are 15 residues in the CDR3. Germline loops: CDR1 SGHAT, CDR2 FQNNGV. The CDR3 reads CASSLDRGRGEKLFF. The DNA read from the CDR3 is TGTGCCAGCAGCTTAGACAGGGGGCGAGGTGAAAAA.

CDR3 protein: CAWSVRGGRRGDEQFF. Incomplete CDR3 DNA: TGTGCCTGGAGTGTACGAGGGGGAAGAAGGGGCGATGAG. This chain connects TRBV30 to TRBJ2-1; tentatively, D is TRBD1 (6 bases). The read falls 3 residues short of the CDR3 end, and the missing part is taken from the germline J gene. The germline CDR1 and CDR2 sequences are GTSNPN and SVGIG (reference sequence). The CDR3 is made up of 16 amino acids. V lost 0 bases and J lost 8, with 20 bases in between.

For this clone: The read ends 3 residues early relative to the CDR3; the germline J gene fills the gap. The J gene is TRBJ1-6, the V gene TRBV20-1; 9 nucleotides align to TRBD1. The germline gives CDR1 DFQATT, CDR2 SNEGSKA (reference sequence). This CDR3 has 13 amino acids. The J segment lost 7 bases and the V segment lost 5 bases, leaving 3 bases of the junction unmatched. Incomplete CDR3 DNA: TGCAGTGCTCCACAGGGGGCGAATTCACCC. Translated: CSAPQGANSP. In full, the CDR3 reads CSAPQGANSPLHF.

On this clone itself: The CDR3 end falls 3 residues outside the read, so it is completed with the germline J gene. This sequence joins TRBV29-1 and TRBJ2-2; TRBD1 matches 7 bases. CDR3 length: 13 amino acids. The germline V gene has CDR1 SQVTM and CDR2 ANQGSEA. Trimming cost V 5 bases and J 2 bases; bases outside gene matches: 2. Incomplete CDR3 DNA: TGCAGCGTTAACAGGGGTAACACCGGGGAG. Translating it yields CSVNRGNTGE. The whole CDR3 is CSVNRGNTGELFF.

Regarding this clone: The CDR3 goes on 3 residues after the read ends, and that part is filled in from the germline J gene. V and J are TRBV18 and TRBJ1-3; tentatively, D is TRBD1 (5 bases). With 5 bases removed from V and 0 bases from J, the gap between germline ends came to 8 bases. CDR1 is KGHSH and CDR2 is LQKENI in the germline V gene. This CDR3 is 14 amino acids long. The CDR3 bases that were read are TGTGCCAGCTCAGTTGACAGCTCTGGAAACACC. Translation gives CASSVDSSGNT. The entire CDR3 protein reads CASSVDSSGNTIYF.

In the case of this clone: The read terminates 3 residues before the CDR3 end, so the remaining end is supplied by the germline J gene. This sequence joins TRBV5-6 and TRBJ1-6, with a possible D match to TRBD1 (6 bases). The CDR3 is 13 residues long. Germline values: CDR1 SGHDT, CDR2 YYEEEE. The V and J ends lost 6 bases and 7 bases respectively, with 11 bases between them. The sequenced part of the CDR3 DNA is TGTGCCAGCACCATTGACAGGAATTCACCC. This sequence encodes CASTIDRNSP. The CDR3 reads in full as CASTIDRNSPLHF.

To note about this clone: The read ends 3 residues early relative to the CDR3; the germline J gene fills the gap. The chain has TRBV19 and TRBJ1-4; tentative D call: TRBD1 (5 bases). Per the germline V gene, CDR1 is LNHDA and CDR2 is SQIVND (reference sequence). The CDR3 consists of 15 residues. V gave up 0 bases and J gave up 8 bases, with 13 bases separating them. CDR3 DNA, as far as it was read: TGTGCCAGTAGTATAGATGGTGCAGGGCGAGAAAAA. Protein: CASSIDGAGREK. The full CDR3 is CASSIDGAGREKLFF.

About this clone itself: The read is 3 residues too short to cover the CDR3 end, so that end is filled in from the germline J gene. The chain links TRBV6-2 or TRBV6-3 to TRBJ2-3, with 10 nucleotides matching TRBD2. Germline CDR1 MNHEY, CDR2 SVGEGT. Unmatched junction bases numbered 7, after V lost 8 bases and J lost 8 bases. CDR3 size: 13 residues. Incomplete CDR3 DNA: TGTGCCAGCGGGAGCGGGGGGGCAGGTACG. Protein sequence: CASGSGGAGT. In full, the CDR3 is CASGSGGAGTQYF.

On this clone itself: The missing CDR3 end, 3 residues past where the read stops, is filled in from the germline J gene. The chain has TRBV2 and TRBJ2-7; a possible D gene is TRBD1 (5 bases). V lost 7 bases to trimming and J lost 6 bases, with 16 bases between them. This CDR3 comprises 13 residues. The germline V gene encodes CDR1 SNHLY and CDR2 FYNNEI. CDR3 DNA (partial): TGTGCCAGCACGTATATGGGGCTTGGCGAG. It specifies CASTYMGLGE. The whole CDR3 protein is CASTYMGLGEQYF. The whole variable domain, filled in from reference TRBV2 and TRBJ2-7, reads EPEVTQTPSHQVTQMGQEVILRCVPISNHLYFYWYRQILGQKVEFLVSFYNNEISEKSEIFDDQFSVERPDGSNFTLKIRSTKLEDSAMYFCASTYMGLGEQYFGPGTRLTVT.

As to this clone: The read ends 3 residues shy of where the CDR3 ends; the end is completed using the germline J gene. V and J are TRBV7-9 and TRBJ1-2; 8 bases are shared with TRBD1. CDR1 and CDR2 from the germline V gene are SEHNR and FQNEAQ (reference sequence). CDR3 length: 13 residues. Unmatched junction bases numbered 8, after V lost 8 bases and J lost 6 bases. CDR3 DNA (partial): TGTGCCAGCCAGTTGACAGGGGTGGATGGC. Protein sequence: CASQLTGVDG. The complete CDR3 sequence is CASQLTGVDGYTF.

Turning to this clone: The read finishes 3 residues shy of the CDR3 end, and the germline J gene is used to complete it. The V call is TRBV19, the J call TRBJ1-1; D is uncertain. Germline CDR1 and CDR2: LNHDA and SQIVND (reference sequence). This CDR3 is built from 13 residues. Trimming removed 4 bases at V and 1 base at J, with 7 bases between. The CDR3 is CASSTQANTEAFF. CDR3 DNA, as far as it was read: TGTGCCAGTAGTACCCAGGCGAACACTGAA.

Concerning this clone: The CDR3 end is not reached by the read, which stops 3 residues before it; the germline J gene fills it in. V is TRBV5-1 and J is TRBJ1-1; TRBD1 is a possible D gene (5 bases). This CDR3 spans 16 amino acids. Per germline, CDR1 SGHRS and CDR2 YFSETQ. Deletions cut 1 base from V and 7 bases from J, with 20 bases between. The part of the CDR3 DNA that was read is TGCGCCAGCAGCTTGTTTAGGGGCTTTTCTCCACTTGAA. This translates into CASSLFRGFSPLE. The whole CDR3 reads CASSLFRGFSPLEAFF.

As to this clone: From the germline J gene comes the end of the CDR3, since the read stops 3 residues before it. This sequence joins TRBV6-1 and TRBJ2-4, with 9 bases lining up with TRBD2. This CDR3 spans 14 amino acids. Germline values: CDR1 MNHNS, CDR2 SASEGT. The CDR3 sequence is CASSDSGTSSSQYF. CDR3 DNA (partial): TGTGCCAGCAGTGATTCCGGGACTAGCTCGTCT.

Comments on this clone: From the germline J gene comes the end of the CDR3, since the read stops 3 residues before it. This chain uses TRBV20-1 with TRBJ2-3, with a weak D call TRBD1 (5 bases). There are 13 residues in the CDR3. V was clipped by 4 bases and J by 2 bases, with 10 bases between them. Germline values: CDR1 DFQATT, CDR2 SNEGSKA (reference sequence). CDR3: CSAIRDHTDTQYF. The part of the CDR3 DNA that was read is TGCAGTGCTATCAGGGATCACACAGATACG.

On this clone itself: The read ends 3 residues shy of where the CDR3 ends; the end is completed using the germline J gene. The chain couples TRBV5-1 to TRBJ2-3, with TRBD1 as a possible D gene (5 bases). CDR1 is SGHRS, CDR2 YFSETQ, per germline. This CDR3 has 15 amino acids. The V end lost 4 bases, the J end lost 2 bases, and 14 bases lay between the germline ends. CDR3 in amino acids: CASSPTAYSTDTQYF. Partial CDR3 DNA: TGCGCCAGCAGCCCGACAGCCTATTCCACAGATACG.

Concerning this clone: The CDR3 end lies 3 residues beyond the end of the read and is filled in from the germline J gene. This chain connects TRBV19 to TRBJ1-1, with TRBD1 matching 8 bases. CDR1 and CDR2 from the germline V gene are LNHDA and SQIVND (reference sequence). The CDR3 has 15 residues. J lost 2 bases, V lost 4 bases, and 6 bases had no gene match. This CDR3 reads CASSRDDRGNTEAFF. The covered CDR3 bases are TGTGCCAGTAGTAGAGACGACAGGGGAAACACTGAA.

Concerning this clone itself: Sequencing ends 3 residues short of the CDR3 end; the germline J gene provides the rest. The rearrangement uses TRBV5-4 and TRBJ1-5, with TRBD1 matching over 9 bases. Germline CDR1 SGHNT, CDR2 YYREEE (reference sequence). V lost 4 bases to trimming and J lost 4 bases; unmatched junction nucleotides: 3. The CDR3 is 14 amino acids. The CDR3 DNA, read in part, is TGTGCCAGCAGCAAGGACAGGGGAAATCAGCCC. Amino acids: CASSKDRGNQP. The entire CDR3 sequence reads CASSKDRGNQPQHF. Drawing the rest from reference TRBV5-4 and TRBJ1-5, the complete variable domain is ETGVTQSPTHLIKTRGQQVTLRCSSQSGHNTVSWYQQALGQGPQFIFQYYREEENGRGNFPPRFSGLQFPNYSSELNVNALELDDSALYLCASSKDRGNQPQHFGDGTRLSIL.